The source of this T cell receptor (beta chain) is a study of blood T cell repertoires in COVID-19. Overall study: COVID-19 samples collected from the United States, Italy and Spain covered acute and convalescent phases. The analysed material was cDNA or gDNA that came from T cells, B-cell-depleted T cells, or PBMCs.

In the source study's methods: By means of reference gene primer amplification, nucleated cell counts were estimated. Measured with immunoSEQ multiplex PCR; TCRdb has only the in-frame clones, and not every one. V and J calls and clone size are copied from that table; D and trimming were computed from the DNA. Seen here are about 150,000 clones, about 85% observed once, and the top ten hold roughly 0.62%. During active infection, Seattle patients enrolled and were then monitored through disease. The CDR3 covers 15 residues. The V gene lost 3 bases and the J gene lost 4 bases, with 12 bases spanning the gap. Per the germline V gene, CDR1 is LNHDA and CDR2 is SQIVND (reference sequence).

This receptor was taken from a man aged 60 to 75 with COVID-19, enrolled during active disease. The chain employs TRBV19 and TRBJ2-2; D perhaps matches TRBD2 (5 bases). The sequencing sample was made of peripheral blood. The CDR3, as DNA: TGTGCCAGTAGTATTACTAGTCCTGGCACCGGGGAGCTGTTTTTT. This sequence encodes CASSITSPGTGELFF.